Each of the 27 T cell receptor beta chains below was sequenced from the same sample in a study of T-cell reconstitution after alpha-beta-depleted transplantation in children. The authors prepared the TCRbeta library with unique molecular identifiers. TCRdb reprocessed the PCR reads via MiXCR and lists one record per CDR3 protein. The table records over 150,000 distinct CDR3 sequences, approximately 6.8% of them present only once. The input for sequencing was PBMCs from the stem cell graft donor, taken from the stem cell graft. Every receptor here comes from a human donor who donated a stem cell graft to a child with Wiskott-Aldrich syndrome.

In regard to this clonotype: A read error may be the cause here, since a much bigger clone is one base away. The chain employs TRBV29-1 and TRBJ2-7; D not resolved. The length of the CDR3 is 13 residues. Germline CDR1 and CDR2: SQVTM and ANQGSEA. Trimming took off 4 bases at V and 2 bases at J, with 12 bases between the two ends. The CDR3 region is CSVVLAVPYEQYF. The DNA for the CDR3 is TGCAGCGTTGTTCTGGCAGTTCCCTACGAGCAGTACTTC.

The table lists this clonotype with many counts. The chain carries TRBV4-1 and TRBJ2-7; 7 positions agree with TRBD1. V shed 0 bases and J 3 bases; nucleotides not matched to a gene: 8. The CDR3 is made up of 16 amino acids. Looked up from germline, CDR1 is MGHRA and CDR2 is YSYEKL. The DNA of the CDR3 is TGCGCCAGCAGCCAAGATTGGACAGGTTCATTCTACGAGCAGTACTTC. It yields the protein CASSQDWTGSFYEQYF.

This chain uses TRBV11-2 with TRBJ1-2, with D possibly matching TRBD1 (6 bases). The CDR3 length is 16 residues. Germline loops: CDR1 SGHAT, CDR2 FQNNGV. Trimming removed 5 bases from V and 1 base from J, with 17 bases in between. CDR3 nucleotides: TGTGCCAGCAGCGAACCTCGGGACACTTTTAACTATGGCTACACCTTC. Encoded protein: CASSEPRDTFNYGYTF.

This clonotype was seen many times. The chain has TRBV2 and TRBJ1-2; D ambiguous. Trimming cost V 4 bases and J 6 bases, with 6 bases left between them. The CDR3 extends over 11 amino acids. CDR1 and CDR2 from the germline V gene are SNHLY and FYNNEI. The CDR3 spells CASSVGDGYTF. The CDR3 nucleotides read TGTGCCAGCAGTGTCGGGGATGGCTACACCTTC.

This clonotype was recorded many times. The chain combines TRBV2 with TRBJ2-3, with D unclear. The germline V and J ends were trimmed by 7 bases and 2 bases, with 7 bases remaining between them. This CDR3 comprises 12 residues. From germline, CDR1 is SNHLY and CDR2 FYNNEI. CDR3 residues: CASTEYTDTQYF. DNA for the CDR3: TGTGCCAGCACAGAATACACAGATACGCAGTATTTT.

This clonotype was seen ten or more times. The chain joins TRBV29-1 to TRBJ2-7; 7 nucleotides match TRBD1. Per the germline V gene, CDR1 is SQVTM and CDR2 is ANQGSEA. The CDR3 has 14 amino acids. V dropped 5 bases and J dropped 1; count of bases not matched to a gene: 8. The CDR3 coding sequence is TGCAGCGTTCAACCACAGGGGCATTCCTACGAGCAGTACTTC. Translated, it gives CSVQPQGHSYEQYF.

V and J are TRBV5-1 and TRBJ1-1, with D hard to call. V lost 4 bases and J lost 3, with 4 bases in between. CDR3 length: 11 amino acids. The germline V gene encodes CDR1 SGHRS and CDR2 YFSETQ. This CDR3 is CASSGDTEAFF. The CDR3 coding sequence is TGCGCCAGCAGCGGGGACACTGAAGCTTTCTTT.

The V gene is TRBV7-8, the J gene TRBJ1-1; D possibly corresponds to TRBD1 (6 bases). The CDR3 is made up of 14 amino acids. The germline CDR1 and CDR2 sequences are SGHVS and FQNEAQ. V lost 1 base and J 3 bases, leaving 9 bases between the germline ends. This CDR3 reads CASSLETGYTEAFF. CDR3 DNA: TGTGCCAGCAGCTTAGAAACAGGGTACACTGAAGCTTTCTTT.

This clonotype has at least ten counts. This chain links TRBV6-1 with TRBJ1-1, with D unclear. Germline values: CDR1 MNHNS, CDR2 SASEGT. The V gene lost 7 bases and the J gene lost 6 bases, with 15 bases spanning the gap. The length of the CDR3 is 13 residues. The CDR3 region has the DNA TGTGCCAGCACCCGGTCCGGGGATCCTGAAGCTTTCTTT. It encodes CASTRSGDPEAFF.

This clonotype was picked up many times. This chain joins TRBV5-5 and TRBJ1-2; TRBD1 is a possible D gene (5 bases). The CDR3 runs 14 residues. V was trimmed by 2 bases and J by 6 bases, leaving 14 bases between them. Germline CDR1 reads SGHKS; CDR2 reads YYEKEE (reference sequence). The CDR3 DNA follows: TGTGCCAGCAGCTTTAATCCCAGGGAGCATGGCTACACCTTC. Its translation: CASSFNPREHGYTF.

The sample holds many counts of this clonotype. The V gene is TRBV10-3, the J gene TRBJ2-7; D unresolved. Germline V CDR1 and CDR2: ENHRY, SYGVKD. The CDR3 length is 15 residues. Deletions cut 0 bases from V and 2 bases from J, with 11 bases between. Written as DNA, the CDR3 is TGTGCCATCAGTGAGTCGGCAGGTTCCCCCTACGAGCAGTACTTC. Amino acid sequence: CAISESAGSPYEQYF.

This clonotype has ten or more counts. The chain couples TRBV29-1 to TRBJ2-3, with a possible D match to TRBD2 (5 bases). Germline lookup yields CDR1 SQVTM and CDR2 ANQGSEA. The CDR3 is 16 amino acids. The ends were cut back, 1 base at V and 5 bases at J, with 19 bases in the middle. In nucleotides, the CDR3 is TGCAGCGTTGAAGGACGCCTAGCCCGTTATGGAGATACGCAGTATTTT. This translates into CSVEGRLARYGDTQYF.

This clonotype was recorded at least ten times. The V gene is TRBV11-2, the J gene TRBJ2-1; 7 positions match TRBD1. After removal of 1 base from V and 4 bases from J, the junction contained 10 bases not matched to a gene. The CDR3 sequence is 17 residues long. CDR1 SGHAT and CDR2 FQNNGV come from the germline V gene. The CDR3 reads CASSLGDRDSSYNEQFF. In DNA, the CDR3 is TGTGCCAGCAGCTTAGGGGACCGGGACAGCTCTTACAATGAGCAGTTCTTC.

V and J are TRBV19 and TRBJ1-5, with a tentative D call TRBD1 (6 bases). The V end lost 5 bases, the J end lost 1 base, and 12 bases lay between the germline ends. Per germline, CDR1 LNHDA and CDR2 SQIVND (reference sequence). This CDR3 region has 15 residues. The CDR3 bases are TGTGCCAGTAGTGACTGGACAGTGAGCAATCAGCCCCAGCATTTT. Its protein product is CASSDWTVSNQPQHF.

This clonotype appeared many times. The rearrangement links TRBV20-1 to TRBJ1-1, with D unclear. The CDR3 is 14 residues long. Germline CDR1 reads DFQATT; CDR2 reads SNEGSKA (reference sequence). The V gene lost 1 base and the J gene lost 5 bases, with 14 bases spanning the gap. This chain's CDR3 is CSARVRVSGTEAFF. As DNA, the CDR3 is TGCAGTGCTAGAGTTCGGGTAAGCGGAACTGAAGCTTTCTTT.

This clonotype occurred many times. The V call is TRBV27, the J call TRBJ2-3; tentative D call: TRBD1 (6 bases). Between the trimmed V and J ends, which lost 5 bases and 14 bases, there was a span of 26 bases. Germline V gene data show CDR1 as MNHEY and CDR2 as SMNVEV (reference sequence). The CDR3 covers 15 residues. The CDR3 here is CASSHRDGIAHGLYF. Here the CDR3 DNA reads TGTGCCAGCAGTCACAGGGATGGAATAGCCCATGGTTTGTATTTT.

This clonotype has at least ten counts. This chain connects TRBV12-3 or TRBV12-4 to TRBJ2-1, with D possibly matching TRBD2 (5 bases). With 6 bases removed from V and 0 bases from J, the gap between germline ends came to 12 bases. This CDR3 is 15 amino acids long. The CDR3 DNA reads TGTGCCAGCAGGAAGCGGAGGAGCTCCTACAATGAGCAGTTCTTC. Translated, it gives CASRKRRSSYNEQFF.

Ten or more counts support this clonotype. The chain couples TRBV5-1 to TRBJ1-2; D is undetermined. There are 15 residues in the CDR3. V was clipped by 1 base and J by 0 bases, with 10 bases between them. Germline V gives CDR1 SGHRS, CDR2 YFSETQ. The CDR3 loop reads CASSLMAGTNYGYTF. Here the CDR3 DNA reads TGCGCCAGCAGCTTGATGGCGGGGACTAACTATGGCTACACCTTC.

This clonotype has ten or more counts. The chain joins TRBV2 to TRBJ1-2, with a weak D call TRBD1 (5 bases). Per germline, CDR1 SNHLY and CDR2 FYNNEI. CDR3 length: 14 residues. Trimming cost V 0 bases and J 5 bases, with 10 bases left between them. CDR3 coding DNA: TGTGCCAGCAGTGAAGCAGGGGCCGGTTATGGCTACACCTTC. It translates to CASSEAGAGYGYTF. The whole variable domain, remainder taken from reference TRBV2 and TRBJ1-2, is EPEVTQTPSHQVTQMGQEVILRCVPISNHLYFYWYRQILGQKVEFLVSFYNNEISEKSEIFDDQFSVERPDGSNFTLKIRSTKLEDSAMYFCASSEAGAGYGYTFGSGTRLTVV.

The chain is built from TRBV6-5 and TRBJ1-1; tentative D call: TRBD1 (6 bases). With 2 bases removed from V and 6 bases from J, the gap between germline ends came to 13 bases. Germline CDR1 reads MNHEY; CDR2 reads SVGAGI. The CDR3 runs to 14 residues. The CDR3 region is CASSYLSDSSEAFF. The CDR3 DNA reads as TGTGCCAGCAGTTACCTTTCGGACAGCTCTGAAGCTTTCTTT.

V is TRBV6-2 or TRBV6-3 and J is TRBJ2-1; 15 bases are a match to TRBD2. V was pared by 0 bases and J by 1 base, with 4 bases of the junction left unmatched. Germline lookup yields CDR1 MNHEY and CDR2 SVGEGT. This CDR3 contains 19 residues. The CDR3 coding sequence is TGTGCCAGCAGTTACTCCGGGACTAGCGGGGGGAGGTCCTACAATGAGCAGTTCTTC. It translates to CASSYSGTSGGRSYNEQFF.

This clonotype was detected ten times or more. This chain joins TRBV25-1 and TRBJ2-7; tentatively, D is TRBD1 (6 bases). Germline V CDR1 and CDR2: MGHDK, SYGVNS. Trimming pared 3 bases from V and 6 bases from J, leaving 12 bases between. This CDR3 contains 13 residues. The CDR3 sequence is CASSEGALREQYF. The CDR3 DNA sequence: TGTGCCAGCAGTGAGGGGGCCCTACGCGAGCAGTACTTC.

This clonotype has at least ten counts. This chain links TRBV6-5 with TRBJ2-1; no firm D call. There are 14 residues in the CDR3. V gave up 5 bases and J gave up 0 bases, with 8 bases separating them. The germline V gene has CDR1 MNHEY and CDR2 SVGAGI. CDR3 in amino acids: CASSTSDSYNEQFF. The CDR3 nucleotides read TGTGCCAGCAGTACTTCCGACTCCTACAATGAGCAGTTCTTC.

The table lists this clonotype with many counts. The CDR3 sequence is CASSLRQGRTEAFF. The CDR3 nucleotides are TGTGCCAGCAGCTTACGGCAGGGTAGGACTGAAGCTTTCTTT. The gene calls are TRBV7-8 and TRBJ1-1, with a weak D call TRBD1 (5 bases). The germline V gene has CDR1 SGHVS and CDR2 FQNEAQ. This CDR3 spans 14 amino acids. The V and J ends lost 2 bases and 5 bases respectively, with 12 bases between them.

The chain combines TRBV7-9 with TRBJ2-3; D unresolved. V lost 4 bases and J 3 bases, leaving 2 bases between the germline ends. Germline CDR1 reads SEHNR; CDR2 reads FQNEAQ (reference sequence). The CDR3 runs to 11 residues. CDR3 region: CASSWTDTQYF. In DNA, the CDR3 is TGTGCCAGCAGCTGGACAGATACGCAGTATTTT.

This clonotype has a count of ten or more. This sequence joins TRBV5-1 and TRBJ2-3; tentatively, D is TRBD1 or TRBD2 (7 bases each). Germline V gene sequence: CDR1 SGHRS, CDR2 YFSETQ. CDR3 length: 18 amino acids. The V gene lost 1 base and the J gene lost 1 base, with 19 bases spanning the gap. The CDR3 reads CASSLFRGGPDGTDTQYF. The DNA of the CDR3 is TGCGCCAGCAGCTTGTTCAGGGGGGGGCCTGATGGCACAGATACGCAGTATTTT.

This clonotype showed up many times. The chain combines TRBV6-5 with TRBJ1-6; TRBD1 is a possible D gene (5 bases). The ends were cut back, 0 bases at V and 0 bases at J, with 12 bases in the middle. Germline V CDR1 and CDR2: MNHEY, SVGAGI. This CDR3 contains 18 residues. CDR3: CASSYSIGGSSYNSPLHF. The CDR3 DNA reads as TGTGCCAGCAGTTACTCTATCGGGGGGAGCTCCTATAATTCACCCCTCCACTTT.